These 19 T cell receptor beta chains were sequenced from one sample in a study of CD8 T cells in Susac syndrome. Reverse transcription of about 0.45 to 1 ug RNA was carried out with random hexamers. TCRdb re-derived calls from the immunoSEQ multiplex PCR reads in MiXCR, one entry per CDR3 protein. This table holds approximately 110,000 distinct CDR3 sequences, around 94% found once. Material: CD4+ T cells from PBMCs. These receptors were collected from a human donor in good health.

J is TRBJ1-1 and V is TRBV2, with D unclear. The CDR3 sequence is 13 residues long. The germline V gene encodes CDR1 SNHLY and CDR2 FYNNEI. The germline V and J ends were trimmed by 2 bases and 1 base, with 5 bases remaining between them. For the CDR3, the DNA is TGTGCCAGCAGTGAAAGTCAGAACACTGAAGCTTTCTTT. Translation: CASSESQNTEAFF.

This sequence joins TRBV29-1 and TRBJ2-7, with 10 bases aligning to TRBD1. The V gene's germline CDR1 is SQVTM and CDR2 ANQGSEA. The V segment lost 6 bases and the J segment 4 bases; nucleotides outside the gene matches: 9. The CDR3 is 14 residues long. The chain's CDR3 is CSVGGTGVYYEQYF. CDR3 sequence (DNA): TGCAGCGTCGGTGGGACAGGGGTATATTACGAGCAGTACTTC.

The sample holds a few counts of this clonotype. This chain uses TRBV19 with TRBJ2-5, with D possibly TRBD1 on 6 matching bases. This CDR3 comprises 13 residues. V lost 4 bases and J lost 5, with 11 bases in between. CDR1 and CDR2 from the germline V gene are LNHDA and SQIVND (reference sequence). Here the CDR3 DNA reads TGTGCCAGTAGTAAGGCAGGGGTGGAGACCCAGTACTTC. Its protein is CASSKAGVETQYF.

The chain couples TRBV30 to TRBJ1-2; TRBD1 agrees at 7 bases. Germline V gene sequence: CDR1 GTSNPN, CDR2 SVGIG (reference sequence). J gave up 4 bases and V 3 bases, and 5 bases lay outside the gene matches. The CDR3 covers 13 residues. The CDR3 loop is CAWRQQGPYGYTF. The CDR3 DNA reads TGTGCCTGGAGACAACAGGGGCCCTATGGCTACACCTTC.

About this clonotype itself: Its ends do not fully match the called genes, so a read error is possible. The rearrangement uses TRBV3-1 and TRBJ2-1; TRBD1 agrees at 9 bases. The germline gives CDR1 LGHDT, CDR2 YNNKEL (reference sequence). The CDR3 loop spans 14 amino acids. In DNA, the CDR3 is TGTGCCAGCAGCCAAGCAAGACAGGGGGTGGAGCAGCTCTTC. Translated, it gives CASSQARQGVEQLF.

The chain uses TRBV14 and TRBJ1-2; 7 nucleotides agree with TRBD1. CDR3 length equals 13 residues. Germline-derived CDR1 and CDR2 are SGHDN and FVKESK. V lost 4 bases and J lost 5; bases outside the gene matches: 4. CDR3 sequence (DNA): TGTGCCAGCAGCCCGACAGGGACTTATGGCTACACCTTC. It yields the protein CASSPTGTYGYTF.

This chain uses TRBV19 with TRBJ2-2, with a weak D call TRBD2 (6 bases). V lost 5 bases and J 3 bases, leaving 16 bases between the germline ends. The CDR3 covers 16 residues. Germline V gives CDR1 LNHDA, CDR2 SQIVND (reference sequence). The CDR3 nucleotides read TGTGCCAGTAGTTCCTTCCCCCCTAGCGACACCGGGGAGCTGTTTTTT. The encoded protein is CASSSFPPSDTGELFF.

V usage is TRBV7-9 and J usage is TRBJ1-1; TRBD1 is a possible D gene (5 bases). With 3 bases removed from V and 2 bases from J, the gap between germline ends came to 13 bases. The CDR3 length is 15 residues. Germline-derived CDR1 and CDR2 are SEHNR and FQNEAQ (reference sequence). The CDR3 region is CASSFAVGGNTEAFF. The CDR3 DNA is TGTGCCAGCAGCTTCGCAGTGGGGGGTAACACTGAAGCTTTCTTT.

The chain has TRBV7-9 and TRBJ2-1, with D perhaps matching TRBD2 (5 bases). This CDR3 contains 15 residues. From germline, CDR1 is SEHNR and CDR2 FQNEAQ (reference sequence). Trimming pared 4 bases from V and 4 bases from J, leaving 14 bases between. The CDR3 DNA reads as TGTGCCAGCAGCTACACTAGAGGCCCGTACAATGAGCAGTTCTTC. This codes for CASSYTRGPYNEQFF.

The V gene is TRBV20-1, the J gene TRBJ2-2, with TRBD2 identical over 12 bases. CDR3 length equals 15 residues. Germline assignment: CDR1 DFQATT and CDR2 SNEGSKA (reference sequence). Trimming at V came to 1 base and at J to 5 bases, leaving 2 bases not matched to a gene. The CDR3 sequence is CSARVGTSGTGELFF. The DNA of the CDR3 is TGCAGTGCTAGAGTTGGGACTAGCGGGACCGGGGAGCTGTTTTTT.

In nucleotides, the CDR3 is TGTGCCAGCATGAAGGGATCTAACTATGGCTACACCTTC. It is translated as CASMKGSNYGYTF. The chain uses TRBV27 and TRBJ1-2; D call uncertain. The CDR3 runs 13 residues. V lost 7 bases, J lost 0 bases, and 9 bases lay in between. In germline, CDR1 is MNHEY, CDR2 SMNVEV (reference sequence).

The chain uses TRBV6-6 and TRBJ2-1; D is ambiguous. Trimming removed 2 bases at V and 8 bases at J, with 16 bases between. The CDR3 has 15 residues. CDR1 is MNHNY, CDR2 SVGAGI, per germline (reference sequence). The CDR3 DNA follows: TGTGCCAGCAGTTACGACCCCCGTGGGGTCGATGAGCAGTTCTTC. Translating it yields CASSYDPRGVDEQFF.

The rearrangement uses TRBV7-9 and TRBJ2-1, with TRBD2 matching over 12 bases. Germline V gives CDR1 SEHNR, CDR2 FQNEAQ (reference sequence). The CDR3 spans 18 residues. Trimming took 5 bases from V and 9 from J; bases not matched to a gene: 17. The CDR3 is CASSPFPRASGRVGEQFF. CDR3 coding DNA: TGTGCCAGCAGCCCCTTCCCTAGGGCTAGCGGGAGGGTCGGTGAGCAGTTCTTC.

The chain uses TRBV20-1 and TRBJ2-5; unclear D gene. The germline CDR1 and CDR2 sequences are DFQATT and SNEGSKA (reference sequence). The ends were cut back, 3 bases at V and 2 bases at J, with 13 bases in the middle. The CDR3 is 14 residues long. Written as DNA, the CDR3 is TGCAGTGCTAGCGCTGGACGGGTTCAAGAGACCCAGTACTTC. Its translation: CSASAGRVQETQYF.

The J gene is TRBJ2-7, the V gene TRBV3-1; maybe TRBD2 (6 bases). Deletions cut 1 base from V and 0 bases from J, with 13 bases between. Germline CDR1 LGHDT, CDR2 YNNKEL (reference sequence). The CDR3 extends over 16 amino acids. CDR3 sequence (DNA): TGTGCCAGCAGCCAAGTTGAGCGGGCCTACTCCTACGAGCAGTACTTC. This codes for CASSQVERAYSYEQYF.

The chain carries TRBV2 and TRBJ2-7, with D unresolved. The CDR3 has 12 residues. Germline assignment: CDR1 SNHLY and CDR2 FYNNEI. V lost 4 bases and J 4 bases, leaving 8 bases between the germline ends. The CDR3, as DNA: TGTGCCAGCAGTGTTATTAGTTACGAGCAGTACTTC. As protein: CASSVISYEQYF.

This sequence joins TRBV20-1 and TRBJ2-5; D might be TRBD2 (6 bases). The germline V gene encodes CDR1 DFQATT and CDR2 SNEGSKA (reference sequence). Trimming pared 3 bases from V and 0 bases from J, leaving 17 bases between. This CDR3 comprises 16 residues. CDR3 protein: CSASLSRGMYQETQYF. CDR3 in DNA: TGCAGTGCTAGTCTCTCTCGCGGGATGTACCAAGAGACCCAGTACTTC.

The chain links TRBV11-1 to TRBJ2-6, with TRBD1 matching over 9 bases. There are 21 residues in the CDR3. Germline values: CDR1 SGHAT, CDR2 FQDESV (reference sequence). The J segment lost 0 bases and the V segment lost 6 bases, leaving 18 bases of the junction unmatched. In DNA, the CDR3 is TGTGCCAGCAGTTACAGGACGGGACAGGGCAAACTATACTCTGGGGCCAACGTCCTGACTTTC. Translated, it gives CASSYRTGQGKLYSGANVLTF.

The chain uses TRBV5-1 and TRBJ2-3; TRBD2 matches 11 bases. Trimming cost V 4 bases and J 0 bases; bases outside gene matches: 4. The CDR3 consists of 16 residues. CDR1 and CDR2 (germline): SGHRS, YFSETQ. This chain's CDR3 is CASSPGLAESTDTQYF. The CDR3 DNA follows: TGCGCCAGCAGCCCGGGACTAGCGGAGAGCACAGATACGCAGTATTTT.